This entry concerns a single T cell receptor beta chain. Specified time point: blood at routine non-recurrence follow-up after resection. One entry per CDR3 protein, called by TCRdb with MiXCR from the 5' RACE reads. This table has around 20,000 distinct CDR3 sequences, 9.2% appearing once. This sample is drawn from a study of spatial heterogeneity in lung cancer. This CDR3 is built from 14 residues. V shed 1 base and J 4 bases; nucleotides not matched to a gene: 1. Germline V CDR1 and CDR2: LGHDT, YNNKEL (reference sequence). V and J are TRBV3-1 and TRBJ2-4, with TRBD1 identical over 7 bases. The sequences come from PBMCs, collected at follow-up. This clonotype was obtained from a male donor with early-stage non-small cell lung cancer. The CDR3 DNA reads TGTGCCAGCAGCCAAGGGGACAGAAAAAACATTCAGTACTTC. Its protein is CASSQGDRKNIQYF.